Listed below are T cell receptor beta chains from one sample, sequenced in a study of sequential checkpoint blockade in melanoma. Produced via immunoSEQ multiplex PCR; TCRdb's table is partial and in-frame only. The sample includes about 17,000 clones, roughly three quarters of them seen just once. The material was CD8+ T cells sorted from blood (inferred from file names), obtained from a patient given nivolumab and ipilimumab in sequence. Receptor source: a human donor with melanoma. Both conserved end residues are part of each CDR3.

v_call	j_call	cdr3_aa
TRBV7-9	TRBJ2-1	CASSLRQGSTYEQFF
TRBV10-1	TRBJ2-7	CASSDGLAPHEQYF
TRBV29-1	TRBJ2-7	CSAYQVGGSYEQYF
TRBV5-4	TRBJ1-3	CASSFQGGNTIYF
TRBV29-1	TRBJ2-1	CSVGLAESNEQFF
TRBV19	TRBJ2-3	CASSRDRSTDTQYF
TRBV19	TRBJ1-2	CASRGTGTLGYTF
TRBV4-3	TRBJ2-3	CASSRLAGEGTDTQYF
TRBV27	TRBJ2-7	CASSLSFSDRPYEQYF
TRBV5-6	-	CASSTLPGLAGGTGYEQYF
TRBV6-6	TRBJ2-7	CASSYSAGEAYEQYF
TRBV9	TRBJ1-2	CASSVGGQGRGYTF
TRBV7-9	TRBJ2-7	CASSEPGQGTYEQYF
TRBV27	TRBJ1-3	CASSLLGGSGNTIYF
TRBV12-5	TRBJ2-1	CASGLGEGGFNEQFF
TRBV15	TRBJ1-1	CATSRDPGGPNTEAFF
TRBV19	TRBJ2-4	CASSIDLLAVTLTLAKNIQYF
TRBV7-9	TRBJ1-1	CASSLGQGRTEAFF
TRBV7-9	TRBJ2-3	CASSPGAGGSTDTQYF
TRBV7-9	TRBJ1-1	CASSLGQGEAFF
TRBV4-2	TRBJ2-7	CASSLQGYSYEQYF
TRBV7-8	TRBJ2-1	CASSLIDFSPHNEQFF
TRBV15	TRBJ2-7	CATSRDEVTGRTYEQYF
TRBV4-3	TRBJ2-7	CASSHAWGAGSYEQYF
TRBV5-3	TRBJ1-6	CARSPGGPHYNSPLHF
TRBV4-2	TRBJ2-1	CASSQSAGGGNEQFF
TRBV13	TRBJ2-3	CASSSIAWGGGGTDTQYF
TRBV5-6	TRBJ2-1	CASQLAVAGEQFF
TRBV6-5	TRBJ2-3	CASERTGVGTDTQYF
TRBV10-3	TRBJ1-2	CAITGGFYGYTF
TRBV7-9	TRBJ2-7	CASSLVSLAGGEQYF
TRBV7-9	TRBJ2-1	CASSPQGESYNEQFF
TRBV19	TRBJ2-1	CASSIGLAGVNEQFF
TRBV7-9	TRBJ1-1	CASSLGDRGETEAFF
TRBV6-4	TRBJ1-5	CASSVGGTEPQHF
TRBV6-4	TRBJ2-1	CASSDSGGASEQFF
TRBV29-1	TRBJ1-2	CSVATGTGLYGYTF
TRBV10-3	TRBJ2-5	CAITISREVQETQYF
TRBV4-1	TRBJ2-1	CASSGRDRGPYNEQFF
TRBV9	TRBJ2-3	CASSVEGGTDTQYF
TRBV15	TRBJ2-7	CATSRDRGPYEQYF
TRBV5-4	TRBJ1-2	CASSQDWGLNYGYTF
TRBV6-5	TRBJ2-5	CASSYSGTTQETQYF
TRBV6-1	TRBJ1-2	CASSEEHGLRDGYTF
TRBV7-6	TRBJ2-2	CASSLIGGSGTGELFF
TRBV7-6	TRBJ2-2	CASSLAGANTGELFF
TRBV2	TRBJ2-7	CASSLAGGRGEQYF
TRBV30	TRBJ1-4	CAWRGRDRGEKLFF
TRBV2	TRBJ2-7	CASSPQDRGHEQYF